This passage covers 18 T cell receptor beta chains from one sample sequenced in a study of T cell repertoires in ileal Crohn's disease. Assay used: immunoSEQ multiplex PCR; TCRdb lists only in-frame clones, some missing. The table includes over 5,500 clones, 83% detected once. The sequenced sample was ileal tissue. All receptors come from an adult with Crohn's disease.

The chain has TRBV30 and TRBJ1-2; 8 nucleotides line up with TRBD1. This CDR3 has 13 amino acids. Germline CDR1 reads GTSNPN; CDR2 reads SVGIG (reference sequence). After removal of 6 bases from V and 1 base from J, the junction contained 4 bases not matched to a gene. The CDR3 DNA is TGTGCCTGCCCGGACAGGGATAACTATGGCTACACCTTC. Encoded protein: CACPDRDNYGYTF.

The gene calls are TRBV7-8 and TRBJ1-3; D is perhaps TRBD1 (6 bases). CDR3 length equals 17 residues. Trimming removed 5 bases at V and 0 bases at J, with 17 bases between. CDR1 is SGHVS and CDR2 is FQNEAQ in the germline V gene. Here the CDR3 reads CASSLRRQELSGNTIYF. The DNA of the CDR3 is TGTGCCAGCAGCCTCCGCAGACAGGAACTCTCTGGAAACACCATATATTTT.

CDR3 DNA: TGCGCCAGCCGGGTGATAGGGGCCGACGAGCAGTACTTC. It is translated as CASRVIGADEQYF. The genes are TRBV5-1 and TRBJ2-7; possible D gene TRBD1, 5 bases. CDR1 is SGHRS and CDR2 is YFSETQ in the germline V gene. CDR3 size: 13 residues. Trimming took off 7 bases at V and 5 bases at J, with 16 bases between the two ends.

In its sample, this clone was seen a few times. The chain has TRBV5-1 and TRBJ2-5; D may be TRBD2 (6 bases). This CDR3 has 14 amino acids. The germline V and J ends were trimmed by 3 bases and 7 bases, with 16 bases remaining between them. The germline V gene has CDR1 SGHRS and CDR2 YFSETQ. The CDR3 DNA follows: TGCGCCAGCAGCTCTCGACTAGACGGTACGACCCAGTACTTC. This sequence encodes CASSSRLDGTTQYF. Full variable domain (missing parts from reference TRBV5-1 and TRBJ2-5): KAGVTQTPRYLIKTRGQQVTLSCSPISGHRSVSWYQQTPGQGLQFLFEYFSETQRNKGNFPGRFSGRQFSNSRSEMNVSTLELGDSALYLCASSSRLDGTTQYFGPGTRLLVL.

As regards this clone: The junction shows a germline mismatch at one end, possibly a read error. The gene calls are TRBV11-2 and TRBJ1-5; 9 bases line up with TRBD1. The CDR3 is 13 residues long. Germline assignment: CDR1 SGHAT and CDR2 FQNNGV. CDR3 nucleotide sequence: TGTGTCAGCAGCCGGGACAGGGATCAGCCCCAGCATTTT. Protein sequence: CVSSRDRDQPQHF. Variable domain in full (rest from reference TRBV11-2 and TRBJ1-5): EAGVAQSPRYKIIEKRQSVAFWCNPISGHATLYWYQQILGQGPKLLIQFQNNGVVDDSQLPKDRFSAERLKGVDSTLKIQPAKLEDSAVYLCVSSRDRDQPQHFGDGTRLSIL.

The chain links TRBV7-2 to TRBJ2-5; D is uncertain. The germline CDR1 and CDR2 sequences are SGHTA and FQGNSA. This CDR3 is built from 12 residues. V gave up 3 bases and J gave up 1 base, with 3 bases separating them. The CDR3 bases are TGTGCCAGCAGCTTCTTCCAAGAGACCCAGTACTTC. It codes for CASSFFQETQYF.

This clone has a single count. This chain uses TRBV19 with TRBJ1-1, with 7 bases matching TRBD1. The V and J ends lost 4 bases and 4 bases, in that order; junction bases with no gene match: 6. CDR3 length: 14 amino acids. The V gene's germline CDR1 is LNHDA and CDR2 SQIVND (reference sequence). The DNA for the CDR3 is TGTGCCAGTAGTAAGAGACAGGGCGCCACTGAAGCTTTCTTT. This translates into CASSKRQGATEAFF.

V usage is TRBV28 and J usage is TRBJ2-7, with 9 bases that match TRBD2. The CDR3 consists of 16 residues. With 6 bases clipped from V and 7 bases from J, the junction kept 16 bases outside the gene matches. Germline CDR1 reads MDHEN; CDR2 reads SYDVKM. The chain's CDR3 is CASRAMGGRAFKEQYF. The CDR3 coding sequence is TGTGCCAGCAGGGCCATGGGCGGGAGGGCGTTCAAGGAGCAGTACTTC.

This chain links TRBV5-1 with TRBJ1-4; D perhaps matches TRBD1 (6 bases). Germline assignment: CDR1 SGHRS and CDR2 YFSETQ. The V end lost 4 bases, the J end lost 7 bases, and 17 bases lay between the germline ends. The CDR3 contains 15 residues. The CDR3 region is CASSPRGGGTEKLFF. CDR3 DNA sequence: TGCGCCAGCAGCCCGAGAGGGGGGGGGACTGAAAAACTGTTTTTT.

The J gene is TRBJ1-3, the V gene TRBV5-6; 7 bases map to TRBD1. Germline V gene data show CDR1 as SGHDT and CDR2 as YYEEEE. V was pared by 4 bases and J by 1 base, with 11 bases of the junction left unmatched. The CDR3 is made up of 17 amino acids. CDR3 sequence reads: CASSSRSDRESGNTIYF. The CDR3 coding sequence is TGTGCCAGCAGCAGCCGCTCAGACAGGGAGTCTGGAAACACCATATATTTT.

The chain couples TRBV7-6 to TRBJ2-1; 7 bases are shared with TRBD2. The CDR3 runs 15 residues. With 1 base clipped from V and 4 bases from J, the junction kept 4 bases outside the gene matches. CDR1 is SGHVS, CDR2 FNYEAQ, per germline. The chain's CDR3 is CASSLDGSGYNEQFF. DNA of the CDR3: TGTGCCAGCAGCTTAGATGGTAGCGGGTACAATGAGCAGTTCTTC.

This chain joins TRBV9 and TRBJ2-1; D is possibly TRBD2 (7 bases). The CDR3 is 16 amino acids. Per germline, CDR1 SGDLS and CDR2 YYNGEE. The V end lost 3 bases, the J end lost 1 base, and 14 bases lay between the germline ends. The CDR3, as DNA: TGTGCCAGCAGCGGGGGGCAGCGGGGATCCTACAATGAGCAGTTCTTC. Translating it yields CASSGGQRGSYNEQFF. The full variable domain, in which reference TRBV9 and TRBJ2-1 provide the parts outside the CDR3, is DSGVTQTPKHLITATGQRVTLRCSPRSGDLSVYWYQQSLDQGLQFLIQYYNGEERAKGNILERFSAQQFPDLHSELNLSSLELGDSALYFCASSGGQRGSYNEQFFGPGTRLTVL.

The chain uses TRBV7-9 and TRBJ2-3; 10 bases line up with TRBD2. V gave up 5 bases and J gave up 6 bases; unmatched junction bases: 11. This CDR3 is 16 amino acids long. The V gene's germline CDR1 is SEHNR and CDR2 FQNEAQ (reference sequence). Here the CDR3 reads CASSLGLAGEGDTQYF. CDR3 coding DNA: TGTGCCAGCAGCCTGGGGCTAGCGGGAGAGGGCGATACGCAGTATTTT.

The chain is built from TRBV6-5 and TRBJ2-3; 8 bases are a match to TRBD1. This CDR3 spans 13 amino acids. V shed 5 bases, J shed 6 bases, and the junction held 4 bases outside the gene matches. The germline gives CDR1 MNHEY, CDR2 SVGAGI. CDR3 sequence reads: CASSAYRGDTQYF. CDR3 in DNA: TGTGCCAGCAGTGCCTACAGGGGGGATACGCAGTATTTT.

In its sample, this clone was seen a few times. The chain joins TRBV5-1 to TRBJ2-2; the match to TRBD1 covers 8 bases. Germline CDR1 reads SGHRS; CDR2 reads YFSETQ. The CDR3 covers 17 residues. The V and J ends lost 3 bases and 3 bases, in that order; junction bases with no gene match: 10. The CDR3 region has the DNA TGCGCCAGCAGCTCCCCGGAGGACAGGGCCCACACCGGGGAGCTGTTTTTT. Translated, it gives CASSSPEDRAHTGELFF.

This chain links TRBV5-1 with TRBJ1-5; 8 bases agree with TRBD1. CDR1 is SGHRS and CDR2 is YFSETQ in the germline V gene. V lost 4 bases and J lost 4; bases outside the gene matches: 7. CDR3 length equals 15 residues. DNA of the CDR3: TGCGCCAGCAGCCCGGGGACAGGACGAAATCAGCCCCAGCATTTT. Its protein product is CASSPGTGRNQPQHF. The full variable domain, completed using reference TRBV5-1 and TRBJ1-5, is KAGVTQTPRYLIKTRGQQVTLSCSPISGHRSVSWYQQTPGQGLQFLFEYFSETQRNKGNFPGRFSGRQFSNSRSEMNVSTLELGDSALYLCASSPGTGRNQPQHFGDGTRLSIL.

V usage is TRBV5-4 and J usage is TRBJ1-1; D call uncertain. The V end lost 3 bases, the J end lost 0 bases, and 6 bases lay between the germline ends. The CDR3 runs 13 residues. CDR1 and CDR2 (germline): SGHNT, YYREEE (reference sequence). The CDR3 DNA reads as TGTGCCAGCAGCTCGAGTCTGAACACTGAAGCTTTCTTT. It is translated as CASSSSLNTEAFF.

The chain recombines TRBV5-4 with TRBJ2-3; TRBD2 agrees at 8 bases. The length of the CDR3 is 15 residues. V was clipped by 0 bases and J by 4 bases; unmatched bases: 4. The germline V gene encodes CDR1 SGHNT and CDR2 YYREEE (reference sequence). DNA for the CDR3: TGTGCCAGCAGCTTGGTAGCGGGGTTACCAGATACGCAGTATTTT. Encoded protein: CASSLVAGLPDTQYF.